These 5 T cell receptor beta chains originate from one sample sequenced in a study of Graves' ophthalmopathy and Graves' hyperthyroidism. The authors amplified TCR beta CDR3 regions, and they did so from RNA transcripts for repertoire sequencing. Following a first-round RT-PCR that used HTBI primers, a second-round multiplex PCR was carried out. In TCRdb, the multiplex PCR reads were re-called with MiXCR into one record per CDR3 protein. The sample includes about 740,000 distinct CDR3 sequences, 35% to 50% of them seen just once. The sequenced material came from peripheral blood. Receptors originate from an adult man with Graves' ophthalmopathy.

To note about this clonotype: A read error may be the cause here, since a much bigger clone is one base away. Here the CDR3 omits its conserved ending phenylalanine or tryptophan, so a read error is the likely source. This rearrangement joins TRBV20-1 to TRBJ2-5; D is uncertain. Trimming left V 0 bases short and J 2 bases short, with 10 bases between. Germline loops: CDR1 DFQATT, CDR2 SNEGSKA (reference sequence). CDR3 size: 14 residues. The CDR3 DNA follows: TGCAGTGCTAGAGATCGGATGACTCAAGAGACCCAGTACCTC. Protein product: CSARDRMTQETQYL.

The V call is TRBV24-1, the J call TRBJ2-3; 7 bases fit TRBD1. Germline V CDR1 and CDR2: KGHDR, SFDVKD. The CDR3 loop spans 16 amino acids. V lost 3 bases, J lost 2 bases, and 7 bases stayed unmatched. CDR3 sequence (DNA): TGTGCCACCAGTGATCCTAGGGGGCTGAACACAGATACGCAGTATTTT. Its protein product is CATSDPRGLNTDTQYF.

This clonotype has more than one count but fewer than ten. This chain's CDR3 is CASSLASPDGTQYF. The CDR3 nucleotides read TGTGCCAGCAGTTTGGCTAGCCCTGATGGGACCCAGTACTTC. The rearrangement links TRBV28 to TRBJ2-5; maybe TRBD2 (5 bases). Trimming shortened V by 3 bases and J by 7 bases, and 15 bases separated the two germline ends. Germline V gene data show CDR1 as MDHEN and CDR2 as SYDVKM. CDR3 length equals 14 residues.

This clonotype has only one observation. Just one base apart from a much larger clone, this may be a read error. No conserved phenylalanine or tryptophan ends this CDR3, so it is likely a read error. The chain recombines TRBV9 with TRBJ1-2, with D maybe TRBD1 (6 bases). Trimming removed 0 bases at V and 8 bases at J, with 14 bases between. Germline CDR1 SGDLS, CDR2 YYNGEE. The CDR3 contains 14 residues. CDR3 sequence reads: CASSVDRGAYGYTI. In DNA, the CDR3 is TGTGCCAGCAGCGTAGATCGGGGGGCTTACGGCTACACCATC.

This clonotype was found a few times. The chain uses TRBV25-1 and TRBJ1-2; unclear D gene. Per germline, CDR1 MGHDK and CDR2 SYGVNS. CDR3 length: 12 amino acids. V was clipped by 6 bases and J by 4 bases, with 9 bases between them. This CDR3 reads CASRTTGYGYTF. As DNA, the CDR3 is TGTGCCAGCAGAACGACCGGCTATGGCTACACCTTC.